This passage covers 8 T cell receptor beta chains from one sample sequenced in a study of OX40 agonist ivuxolimab in advanced cancers. Sequencing was performed with immunoSEQ multiplex PCR; in TCRdb, only in-frame clones are kept and a portion is missing. This table has roughly 93,000 clones, less than 85% appearing once. The material was CD4+ or CD8+ T cells sorted from blood, obtained in a trial of the OX40 agonist ivuxolimab. These receptors originate from an adult with an advanced solid tumor such as melanoma, head and neck, liver or kidney cancer.

V is TRBV29-1 and J is TRBJ1-1; D is unresolved. The CDR3 has 13 residues. The germline V and J ends were trimmed by 5 bases and 0 bases, with 10 bases remaining between them. CDR1 and CDR2 (germline): SQVTM, ANQGSEA. CDR3 sequence (DNA): TGCAGCGTTAGGACGGGGATGAACACTGAAGCTTTCTTT. This sequence encodes CSVRTGMNTEAFF.

This clone has only one observation. CDR3 region: CASSVTGPSAEAFF. CDR3 coding DNA: TGCGCCAGCAGTGTGACAGGCCCCTCCGCTGAAGCTTTCTTT. The chain employs TRBV10-2 and TRBJ1-1; D possibly corresponds to TRBD1 (6 bases). This CDR3 contains 14 residues. Germline assignment: CDR1 WSHSY and CDR2 SAAADI. V gave up 4 bases and J gave up 6 bases, with 15 bases separating them.

This rearrangement joins TRBV11-2 to TRBJ2-1; 9 bases fit TRBD2. Germline lookup yields CDR1 SGHAT and CDR2 FQNNGV. V was pared by 3 bases and J by 4 bases, with 10 bases of the junction left unmatched. CDR3 length: 17 residues. The CDR3: CASSFEGELAGYNEQFF. In DNA form, the CDR3 reads TGTGCCAGCAGCTTTGAGGGGGAGCTAGCGGGGTACAATGAGCAGTTCTTC. The whole variable domain, remainder taken from reference TRBV11-2 and TRBJ2-1, is EAGVAQSPRYKIIEKRQSVAFWCNPISGHATLYWYQQILGQGPKLLIQFQNNGVVDDSQLPKDRFSAERLKGVDSTLKIQPAKLEDSAVYLCASSFEGELAGYNEQFFGPGTRLTVL.

The chain uses TRBV5-6 and TRBJ1-4; TRBD1 aligns across 8 bases. The CDR3 is made up of 16 amino acids. V was clipped by 1 base and J by 6 bases; unmatched bases: 8. Germline CDR1 is SGHDT and CDR2 is YYEEEE. The CDR3 region is CASSLRVGTGYEKLFF. The DNA of the CDR3 is TGTGCCAGCAGCTTGAGGGTCGGGACAGGATATGAAAAACTGTTTTTT.

This chain connects TRBV7-2 to TRBJ2-1; 7 nucleotides agree with TRBD2. This CDR3 spans 15 amino acids. The J segment lost 2 bases and the V segment lost 2 bases, leaving 3 bases of the junction unmatched. Germline assignment: CDR1 SGHTA and CDR2 FQGNSA. DNA for the CDR3: TGTGCCAGCAGCTTACGAGCGGGGACCTACAATGAGCAGTTCTTC. Translation gives CASSLRAGTYNEQFF.

V and J are TRBV9 and TRBJ2-7, with D perhaps matching TRBD2 (5 bases). This CDR3 has 14 residues. The germline CDR1 and CDR2 sequences are SGDLS and YYNGEE. Trimming pared 3 bases from V and 3 bases from J, leaving 13 bases between. As DNA, the CDR3 is TGTGCCAGCAGCGCCCCGGGATCAAGCTACGAGCAGTACTTC. Residues: CASSAPGSSYEQYF.

The chain uses TRBV18 and TRBJ2-5; 8 bases align to TRBD1. The germline V gene encodes CDR1 KGHSH and CDR2 LQKENI. The CDR3 loop spans 13 amino acids. V lost 4 bases and J lost 4; bases outside the gene matches: 2. The CDR3, as DNA: TGTGCCAGCTCACTAGGACAGGGAGAGACCCAGTACTTC. It yields the protein CASSLGQGETQYF.

This clone was detected once. The chain couples TRBV6-4 to TRBJ2-7, with TRBD1 identical over 9 bases. Per the germline V gene, CDR1 is MRHNA and CDR2 is SNTAGT. The CDR3 loop spans 13 amino acids. V dropped 7 bases and J dropped 5; count of bases not matched to a gene: 6. CDR3 DNA sequence: TGTGCCAGCATCAGACAGGGGGGGCACGAGCAGTACTTC. Residues: CASIRQGGHEQYF.